This T cell receptor (beta chain) was profiled in a study of T cell responses to AZD1222 COVID-19 vaccine. The CDR3 extends over 13 amino acids. Germline CDR1 SEHNR, CDR2 FQNEAQ (reference sequence). The V end was cut by 8 bases, the J end by 2 bases, with 12 bases between. This clone has just one count. Method: immunoSEQ multiplex PCR; TCRdb's copy keeps in-frame clones and lacks some. The sample has 110,000 to 150,000 clones; about 92% are singletons. This specimen consisted of peripheral blood, obtained on day 0 of AZD1222 vaccination. V and J are TRBV7-9 and TRBJ1-2; no clear D gene. This sequence was found in an adult in good health. In DNA form, the CDR3 reads TGTGCCAGCGTGGCAGCTAAGAACTATGGCTACACCTTC. Translated: CASVAAKNYGYTF.